This is a list of T cell receptor beta chains from one sample in a study of blood T cell repertoires in COVID-19. Produced via immunoSEQ multiplex PCR; TCRdb's table is partial and in-frame only. Among some 300,000 clones listed, 90% were seen once. What was sequenced was PBMCs or T cells enriched from blood (not recorded which). These receptors all come from a woman aged 18 to 35 with acute COVID-19. Both conserved end residues are part of each CDR3. Each record gives: D gene, J gene, CDR3 length, V gene, CDR3 protein. D genes are given only for firm matches.

TRBD1 | TRBJ2-7 | 17 | TRBV7-7 | CASSHAARGTGNYEQYF
NA | TRBJ1-5 | 15 | TRBV28 | CASRSSDRVNQPQHF
TRBD2 | TRBJ2-1 | 15 | TRBV4-2 | CASSPPSGSDNEQFF
TRBD2 | TRBJ2-1 | 13 | TRBV30 | CAWKVAGGNEQFF
TRBD1 | TRBJ1-2 | 14 | TRBV30 | CAWSSWTGNYGYTF
TRBD2 | TRBJ2-7 | 10 | TRBV20-1 | CSGGGYEQYF
NA | TRBJ1-2 | 13 | TRBV3-1/TRBV3-2 | CASSQFGNDGYTF
NA | TRBJ2-1 | 15 | TRBV19 | CASSIRGDSYNEQFF
NA | TRBJ2-5 | 15 | TRBV19 | CASKDRPSSQETQYF
NA | TRBJ2-5 | 15 | TRBV7-9 | CASSFSYGAKETQYF
NA | TRBJ1-1 | 13 | TRBV19 | CASSKQENTEAFF
TRBD2 | TRBJ2-3 | 16 | TRBV30 | CAWSLLLAGGPDTQYF
NA | TRBJ1-6 | 17 | TRBV21-1 | CATLGQGRCRDNSPLHF
TRBD1 | TRBJ1-1 | 14 | TRBV7-3 | CASSYRDRVTEAFF
TRBD2 | TRBJ2-1 | 15 | TRBV5-1 | CASSPGLAGVNEQFF
NA | TRBJ2-1 | 22 | TRBV7-2 | CASSLAPLRSSGTRSSYNEQFF
TRBD1 | TRBJ2-5 | 16 | TRBV7-8 | CASSPSYRGWGETQYF
TRBD2 | TRBJ2-1 | 15 | TRBV19 | CASSKLAGGQNEQFF
NA | TRBJ2-7 | 13 | TRBV7-6 | CASSPTQGREQYF
NA | TRBJ2-3 | 15 | TRBV5-1 | CASSDQKRGTDTQYF
NA | TRBJ1-6 | 12 | TRBV28 | CASRGTGPPLHF
TRBD1 | TRBJ1-2 | 16 | TRBV24-1 | CATSDLEAGGGYGYTF
TRBD1 | TRBJ2-7 | 15 | TRBV28 | CASRPADRGANEQYF
TRBD1 | TRBJ2-7 | 17 | TRBV15 | CATSRDKFGDRGYEQYF
NA | TRBJ2-5 | 15 | TRBV13 | CASSLTKGVKETQYF
TRBD1 | TRBJ1-5 | 14 | TRBV18 | CASSPLQGDQPQHF
NA | TRBJ1-1 | 13 | TRBV28 | CASRLIPNTEAFF
NA | TRBJ1-3 | 15 | TRBV27 | CASSLGAGYGNTIYF
TRBD1 | TRBJ1-5 | 17 | TRBV4-1 | CASSQLWTGRSNQPQHF
NA | TRBJ1-1 | 18 | TRBV21-1 | CASSPGLTGCDKNTEAFF
TRBD2 | TRBJ2-2 | 16 | TRBV14 | CASSGVETSGTGELFF
NA | TRBJ1-2 | 14 | TRBV16 | CASSQERGYNGYTF
NA | TRBJ1-5 | 13 | TRBV19 | CASSSQGLEPQHF
TRBD2 | TRBJ2-3 | 16 | TRBV14 | CASSRTSGALSDTQYF
TRBD1 | TRBJ1-5 | 12 | TRBV2 | CASSPGGQPQHF
TRBD1 | TRBJ1-1 | 16 | TRBV10-1 | CASSEEGASDHAEAFF